This entry lists 29 T cell receptor beta chains sequenced from one sample in a study of T-cell memory formation after mild COVID-19. TCRdb re-derived calls from the 5' RACE reads in MiXCR, one entry per CDR3 protein. The sample consists of 350,000 to 500,000 distinct CDR3 sequences, about a quarter of them appearing once. Input material: PBMCs or a T cell subset sorted from them (not recorded which). The receptors here all came from an adult woman who had mild COVID-19 (a few samples of this study predate the infection). Cell type and time point are not known.

This clonotype was seen more than once but under ten times. The chain uses TRBV20-1 and TRBJ2-5; no clear D gene. The ends were cut back, 0 bases at V and 2 bases at J, with 13 bases in the middle. CDR1 DFQATT and CDR2 SNEGSKA come from the germline V gene (reference sequence). This CDR3 is 15 amino acids long. The CDR3 region has the DNA TGCAGTGCTAGAGATAGTAGGTCAGCACAAGAGACCCAGTACTTC. As protein: CSARDSRSAQETQYF.

This clonotype was seen a handful of times. The rearrangement links TRBV5-1 to TRBJ2-2; TRBD2 matches at 7 bases. Germline CDR1 reads SGHRS; CDR2 reads YFSETQ. The CDR3 spans 17 residues. The V segment lost 2 bases and the J segment 7 bases; nucleotides outside the gene matches: 14. The DNA of the CDR3 is TGCGCCAGCAGCTTAGATGGAGCGGGGCGGCGAGGCGGGGAGCTGTTTTTT. Translation: CASSLDGAGRRGGELFF.

The CDR3 DNA reads TGTGCCAGCAGCCTTGGAGGGTACGGGAGCTACGAGCAGTACTTC. This translates into CASSLGGYGSYEQYF. The chain recombines TRBV7-2 with TRBJ2-7; D possibly corresponds to TRBD2 (6 bases). This CDR3 spans 15 amino acids. V lost 5 bases and J 3 bases, leaving 17 bases between the germline ends. Germline loops: CDR1 SGHTA, CDR2 FQGNSA.

This sequence joins TRBV19 and TRBJ1-5, with D possibly matching TRBD1 (6 bases). The V end lost 5 bases, the J end lost 2 bases, and 13 bases lay between the germline ends. The CDR3 has 15 amino acids. From germline, CDR1 is LNHDA and CDR2 SQIVND (reference sequence). The CDR3 DNA sequence: TGTGCCAGTAGTCCCTCGGGGGCAGGCAATCAGCCCCAGCATTTT. It codes for CASSPSGAGNQPQHF.

In this sample, this clonotype turned up many times. CDR3 sequence reads: CASGLLLTDTQYF. CDR3 DNA: TGTGCCAGCGGACTACTACTAACAGATACGCAGTATTTT. The chain uses TRBV6-2 or TRBV6-3 and TRBJ2-3, with D maybe TRBD2 (6 bases). The CDR3 extends over 13 amino acids. CDR1 and CDR2 from the germline V gene are MNHEY and SVGEGT. V was shortened by 8 bases and J by 3 bases, with 12 bases between the two germline ends.

This clonotype was counted at least ten times. This chain uses TRBV5-1 with TRBJ2-3; D call uncertain. CDR3 size: 14 residues. CDR1 and CDR2 from the germline V gene are SGHRS and YFSETQ. Trimming stripped 0 bases from V and 5 bases from J, with 10 bases between. This chain's CDR3 is CASSLDQVKDTQYF. CDR3 bases: TGCGCCAGCAGCTTGGACCAGGTTAAAGATACGCAGTATTTT.

The chain employs TRBV29-1 and TRBJ2-2; the D gene is possibly TRBD1 (6 bases). Germline V lookup: CDR1 SQVTM, CDR2 ANQGSEA. CDR3 size: 14 residues. Trimming took 2 bases from V and 6 from J, leaving 13 bases between them. This CDR3 reads CSVEFVGAAGELFF. Written as DNA, the CDR3 is TGCAGCGTTGAATTTGTGGGGGCGGCCGGGGAGCTGTTTTTT.

Only a few counts were recorded for this clonotype. The chain uses TRBV24-1 and TRBJ2-2; a weak D match, TRBD2 (5 bases). Trimming left V 1 base short and J 0 bases short, with 8 bases between. This CDR3 region has 16 residues. Germline CDR1 reads KGHDR; CDR2 reads SFDVKD. The CDR3 sequence is CATSDFVGANTGELFF. CDR3 bases: TGTGCCACCAGTGATTTTGTGGGAGCGAACACCGGGGAGCTGTTTTTT.

The chain joins TRBV9 to TRBJ1-4; D gene unclear. V was cut by 0 bases and J by 3 bases, with 6 bases left in between. This CDR3 contains 14 residues. From germline, CDR1 is SGDLS and CDR2 YYNGEE. The CDR3: CASSVEPSNEKLFF. The CDR3 DNA sequence: TGTGCCAGCAGCGTAGAACCGTCTAATGAAAAACTGTTTTTT.

The genes are TRBV14 and TRBJ2-7, with D possibly matching TRBD1 (7 bases). The CDR3 spans 14 residues. Trimming took off 0 bases at V and 7 bases at J, with 13 bases between the two ends. Germline loops: CDR1 SGHDN, CDR2 FVKESK. This CDR3 is CASSQDRGTAEQYF. The CDR3, as DNA: TGTGCCAGCAGCCAAGATCGCGGGACAGCGGAGCAGTACTTC.

V and J are TRBV5-1 and TRBJ1-3; D is undetermined. V lost 6 bases to trimming and J lost 0 bases, with 13 bases between them. This CDR3 has 15 residues. Germline CDR1 is SGHRS and CDR2 is YFSETQ. DNA of the CDR3: TGCGCCAGCAAGCCAACTACTAGCTCTGGAAACACCATATATTTT. Protein: CASKPTTSSGNTIYF.

Only a few counts were recorded for this clonotype. This CDR3 reads CATSPTSKEQFF. CDR3 DNA sequence: TGTGCCACCAGCCCAACTAGCAAGGAGCAGTTCTTC. The chain has TRBV24-1 and TRBJ2-1, with D possibly being TRBD2 (6 bases). The CDR3 has 12 amino acids. Germline CDR1 KGHDR, CDR2 SFDVKD. The V and J ends lost 7 bases and 10 bases respectively, with 13 bases between them.

This chain joins TRBV27 and TRBJ2-7; 10 nucleotides line up with TRBD1. The V and J ends lost 6 bases and 4 bases, in that order; junction bases with no gene match: 3. Germline CDR1 MNHEY, CDR2 SMNVEV (reference sequence). The CDR3 runs to 13 residues. The CDR3 is CASRRTGGYEQYV. CDR3 bases: TGTGCCAGCAGGCGGACAGGGGGGTACGAGCAGTACGTC.

This chain joins TRBV18 and TRBJ2-1, with 12 nucleotides matching TRBD2. J lost 6 bases, V lost 3 bases, and 9 bases had no gene match. Germline V gives CDR1 KGHSH, CDR2 LQKENI. This CDR3 has 17 residues. The CDR3 DNA is TGTGCCAGCTCACCCTTGACTAGCGGGAGTGCAAGCAATGAGCAGTTCTTC. Translating it yields CASSPLTSGSASNEQFF.

The V gene is TRBV4-2, the J gene TRBJ2-7; 12 bases match TRBD2. CDR3 length: 16 residues. CDR1 and CDR2 from the germline V gene are LGHNA and YNFKEQ. V gave up 0 bases and J gave up 5 bases; unmatched junction bases: 5. The CDR3 DNA is TGTGCCAGCAGCCAAGAACTAGCGGGGGGCCAGAACGAGCAGTACTTC. Protein sequence: CASSQELAGGQNEQYF.

This clonotype turned up a few times. J is TRBJ1-2 and V is TRBV12-3 or TRBV12-4; D not resolved. The CDR3 has 16 amino acids. V was pared by 0 bases and J by 2 bases, with 13 bases between. This chain's CDR3 is CASSLAPTLTNYGYTF. CDR3 DNA sequence: TGTGCCAGCAGTTTAGCGCCTACCTTAACCAACTATGGCTACACCTTC.

CDR3 protein: CASRRGEAGANVLTF. The CDR3 coding sequence is TGTGCCAGCAGGAGAGGGGAGGCTGGGGCCAACGTCCTGACTTTC. The gene calls are TRBV2 and TRBJ2-6; TRBD2 is a possible D gene (6 bases). V dropped 6 bases and J dropped 2 bases, with 11 bases sitting between them. The V gene's germline CDR1 is SNHLY and CDR2 FYNNEI. This CDR3 spans 15 amino acids.

The chain uses TRBV7-9 and TRBJ1-1; D call uncertain. This CDR3 has 11 amino acids. Trimming removed 5 bases at V and 5 bases at J, with 6 bases between. In germline, CDR1 is SEHNR, CDR2 FQNEAQ (reference sequence). The CDR3 nucleotides are TGTGCCAGCAGCGCCGTAACTGAAGCTTTCTTT. Its translation is CASSAVTEAFF.

This clonotype showed up just a few times. The chain employs TRBV9 and TRBJ1-2; D uncertain. Germline V gene sequence: CDR1 SGDLS, CDR2 YYNGEE. The V end was cut by 4 bases, the J end by 4 bases, with 14 bases between. This CDR3 contains 14 residues. Written as DNA, the CDR3 is TGTGCCAGCAGCATATCACCTGAGTCCTATGGCTACACCTTC. It codes for CASSISPESYGYTF. Together with reference TRBV9 and TRBJ1-2, the CDR3 gives the full variable domain: DSGVTQTPKHLITATGQRVTLRCSPRSGDLSVYWYQQSLDQGLQFLIQYYNGEERAKGNILERFSAQQFPDLHSELNLSSLELGDSALYFCASSISPESYGYTFGSGTRLTVV.

The V call is TRBV20-1, the J call TRBJ1-1; D is unresolved. From germline, CDR1 is DFQATT and CDR2 SNEGSKA (reference sequence). The CDR3 spans 12 residues. V lost 2 bases and J 5 bases, leaving 9 bases between the germline ends. For the CDR3, the DNA is TGCAGTGCTAGATTGTGGGAGACTGAAGCTTTCTTT. This sequence encodes CSARLWETEAFF.

This clonotype occurred many times. The V and J genes are TRBV7-9 and TRBJ1-2; 11 bases fit TRBD1. Trimming at V came to 4 bases and at J to 4 bases, leaving 5 bases not matched to a gene. Germline lookup yields CDR1 SEHNR and CDR2 FQNEAQ (reference sequence). The CDR3 length is 15 residues. The CDR3 region is CASSYGQGASYGYTF. The DNA of the CDR3 is TGTGCCAGCAGCTACGGACAGGGGGCCAGCTATGGCTACACCTTC.

The chain recombines TRBV23-1 with TRBJ2-5; D may correspond to TRBD1 or TRBD2 (5 bases each). TRBV23-1 is identified as an open reading frame with a role that is uncertain. V gave up 6 bases and J gave up 6 bases, with 20 bases separating them. This CDR3 contains 15 residues. The CDR3: CASSPGRGNRKTQYF. CDR3 DNA: TGCGCCAGCAGCCCGGGACGGGGCAATCGCAAGACCCAGTACTTC.

V is TRBV29-1 and J is TRBJ2-2; D perhaps matches TRBD2 (5 bases). Trimming stripped 4 bases from V and 0 bases from J, with 9 bases between. Per germline, CDR1 SQVTM and CDR2 ANQGSEA. CDR3 length: 14 amino acids. CDR3 bases: TGCAGCGTTGTCGGGGAGACGAACACCGGGGAGCTGTTTTTT. Its protein is CSVVGETNTGELFF.

This clonotype was counted many times. The genes are TRBV5-1 and TRBJ1-2; 7 bases map to TRBD1. In germline, CDR1 is SGHRS, CDR2 YFSETQ. V dropped 0 bases and J dropped 3; count of bases not matched to a gene: 5. CDR3 length equals 15 residues. The CDR3 spells CASSLGWQGDYGYTF. CDR3 DNA: TGCGCCAGCAGCTTGGGATGGCAGGGGGACTATGGCTACACCTTC.

CDR3 coding DNA: TGTGCCAGCAGCTGGGAGGGTCGAGGCATAGATACGCAGTATTTT. Its translation is CASSWEGRGIDTQYF. V is TRBV7-6 and J is TRBJ2-3; the match to TRBD2 covers 7 bases. Looked up from germline, CDR1 is SGHVS and CDR2 is FNYEAQ. The CDR3 is 15 residues long. V was pared by 4 bases and J by 5 bases, with 9 bases of the junction left unmatched.

The V gene is TRBV7-7, the J gene TRBJ2-3; a weak D match, TRBD1 (5 bases). V was cut by 2 bases and J by 2 bases, with 11 bases left in between. The germline gives CDR1 SSHAT, CDR2 FNYEAQ (reference sequence). The CDR3 is made up of 15 amino acids. The CDR3: CASSLRGALTDTQYF. The CDR3 DNA is TGTGCCAGCAGCTTACGTGGGGCTCTCACAGATACGCAGTATTTT.

V gene TRBV9 combines with J gene TRBJ2-1, with D maybe TRBD1 (6 bases). CDR1 is SGDLS and CDR2 is YYNGEE in the germline V gene. V lost 0 bases and J lost 1, with 8 bases in between. CDR3 length equals 15 residues. The CDR3: CASSVAGESYNEQFF. The CDR3 nucleotides read TGTGCCAGCAGCGTAGCAGGGGAGTCCTACAATGAGCAGTTCTTC.

This clonotype was seen a few times. V gene TRBV7-2 combines with J gene TRBJ2-5, with TRBD2 matching 13 bases. CDR3 length: 20 residues. V trimming: 5 bases; J trimming: 2 bases; junction bases outside the gene matches: 17. CDR1 is SGHTA, CDR2 FQGNSA, per germline. As DNA, the CDR3 is TGTGCCAGCAGCCCCCGAGTACTAGCGGGAGGGCTCGTGAGGCAAGAGACCCAGTACTTC. This codes for CASSPRVLAGGLVRQETQYF.

The rearrangement links TRBV3-1 to TRBJ1-6; tentatively, D is TRBD1 (5 bases). Between the trimmed V and J ends, which lost 3 bases and 8 bases, there was a span of 8 bases. Germline V CDR1 and CDR2: LGHDT, YNNKEL (reference sequence). This CDR3 region has 13 residues. DNA for the CDR3: TGTGCCAGCAGCCAGGGGGAGTATTCACCCCTCCACTTT. Its translation is CASSQGEYSPLHF. The variable domain in full, completed from reference TRBV3-1 and TRBJ1-6, reads DTAVSQTPKYLVTQMGNDKSIKCEQNLGHDTMYWYKQDSKKFLKIMFSYNNKELIINETVPNRFSPKSPDKAHLNLHINSLELGDSAVYFCASSQGEYSPLHFGNGTRLTVT.